This TCR beta chain was captured by sequencing in a study of blood T cell repertoires in COVID-19. Study-level information: The study drew acute and convalescent COVID-19 samples from the United States, Italy and Spain.

Germline CDR1 reads KGHSH; CDR2 reads LQKENI. Trimming took 3 bases from V and 10 from J; bases not matched to a gene: 8. The CDR3 runs 15 residues. Authors' analysis steps: Amplifying reference gene primers gave estimates of nucleated cell counts. Generated by immunoSEQ multiplex PCR, the TCRdb table keeps only in-frame clones and is missing some. V and J calls plus clone size are reproduced from that table; the DNA served to infer D and trimming. Counted here are about 88,000 clones, 88% occurring once; the ten biggest clones make up around 3%. The V and J genes are TRBV18 and TRBJ1-6; 8 nucleotides agree with TRBD1. The sequenced sample was peripheral blood. The receptor was isolated from an elderly woman with acute or convalescent COVID-19. CDR3 nucleotides: TGTGCCAGCTCACCCGGAGACAGGGGAGACTCACCCCTCCACTTT. This codes for CASSPGDRGDSPLHF.